Sequencing of this TCR beta chain was carried out in a study of blood T cell repertoires in COVID-19. Study in general: The study drew acute and convalescent COVID-19 samples from the United States, Italy and Spain.

The CDR3 spans 20 residues. The V and J ends lost 4 bases and 0 bases, in that order; junction bases with no gene match: 19. This table comes from immunoSEQ multiplex PCR, and its TCRdb copy is limited to in-frame clones, with some not included. Among 200,000 to 250,000 clones listed, roughly 84% were seen once. The source material was peripheral blood. V is TRBV5-3 and J is TRBJ2-1; 7 bases map to TRBD2. TRBV5-3 is placed among ORFs of uncertain function. This sequence originates from a man in his thirties or forties with active or convalescent COVID-19. The DNA of the CDR3 is TGTGCCAGAAGCAATCTCTTAGCGGGCGCCCCCCCTAGCTCCTACAATGAGCAGTTCTTC. Protein sequence: CARSNLLAGAPPSSYNEQFF.